The clone carrying this T cell receptor beta chain was counted between two and nine times. This CDR3 comprises 12 residues. The V and J ends lost 7 bases and 2 bases respectively, with 12 bases between them. Germline V CDR1 and CDR2: SQVTM, ANQGSEA. For recovered donors of Cohort 3, there were two negative PCRs, clearance, or symptom resolution. The data stem from a study of blood T cell repertoires in COVID-19. The authors' processing: Estimation of nucleated cell counts was performed using reference gene primer amplification. This table comes from immunoSEQ multiplex PCR, and its TCRdb copy is limited to in-frame clones, with some not included. V and J calls plus clone size are reproduced from that table; the DNA served to infer D and trimming. The sample yields roughly 200,000 clones, about 85% seen once.

The source of this sequence is a man in his forties or fifties who had recovered from COVID-19. Sequenced material: PBMCs or T cells enriched from blood (not recorded which). The gene calls are TRBV29-1 and TRBJ2-7, with D perhaps TRBD1 (5 bases). The CDR3 here is CSAGHGPYEQYF. The CDR3 DNA reads as TGCAGCGCCGGACACGGACCCTACGAGCAGTACTTC.